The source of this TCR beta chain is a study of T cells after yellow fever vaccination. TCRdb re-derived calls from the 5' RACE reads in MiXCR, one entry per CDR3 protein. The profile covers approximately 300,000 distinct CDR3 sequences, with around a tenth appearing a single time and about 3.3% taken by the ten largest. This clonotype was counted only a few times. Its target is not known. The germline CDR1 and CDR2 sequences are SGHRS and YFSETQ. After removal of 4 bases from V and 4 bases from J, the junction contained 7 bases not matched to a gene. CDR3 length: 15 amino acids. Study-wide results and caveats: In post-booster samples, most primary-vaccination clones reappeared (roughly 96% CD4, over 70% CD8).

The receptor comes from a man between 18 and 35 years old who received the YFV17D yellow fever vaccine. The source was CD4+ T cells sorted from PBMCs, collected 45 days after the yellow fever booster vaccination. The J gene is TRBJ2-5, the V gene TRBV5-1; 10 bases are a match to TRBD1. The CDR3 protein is CASSGGTGEGETQYF. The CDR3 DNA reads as TGCGCCAGCAGCGGCGGGACAGGGGAAGGAGAGACCCAGTACTTC.